This TCR beta chain was recovered during a study of T cell responses to AZD1222 COVID-19 vaccine. The study's findings and limits: Two doses of AZD1222 preceded a rise in Spike-specific TCR breadth and depth. CD4 TCRs covered the whole spike, strongest at regions 160-218 and 743-854. Females outnumbered males among donors, who were mostly white British; clonal diversity was possibly underestimated.

There are 15 residues in the CDR3. V lost 6 bases, J lost 8 bases, and 13 bases stayed unmatched. Looked up from germline, CDR1 is SGHRS and CDR2 is YFSETQ. A note on this clone: The antigen is not known.

Pooled samples include second doses given at about 4 or 12 weeks. This table comes from immunoSEQ multiplex PCR, and its TCRdb copy is limited to in-frame clones, with some not included. In the table there are around 87,000 clones, more than 80% of which are singletons. This chain connects TRBV5-1 to TRBJ1-2; 10 bases match TRBD1. The input for sequencing was peripheral blood, taken 28 days after the second AZD1222 dose. This TCR was recovered from an adult who received the AZD1222 COVID-19 vaccine. The CDR3 protein is CASKGVTGGQVGYTF. CDR3 sequence (DNA): TGCGCCAGCAAGGGGGTGACAGGGGGCCAGGTCGGCTACACCTTC.